The next 27 T cell receptor beta chains were all read from a single sample in a study of quantifying T cell responses using KT2 cells. Looking at the study overall: TCR alpha and beta constant-region primers primed reverse transcription of RNA.

Each cDNA got a UMI-containing oligo ligated at its 3' end. The first PCR ran roughly 4 cycles with an equimolar RC1.1 and RC1.2 beta primer mix. TCRdb re-called the UMI-ligation and nested PCR reads through MiXCR, storing one row per CDR3 protein. The repertoire holds 60,000 or so distinct CDR3 sequences, with over 9% as singletons. The sequenced material came from PBMCs spiked with cells of the T cell clone KT2. Receptors were obtained from a human donor.

This clonotype was detected a few times. The V call is TRBV29-1, the J call TRBJ1-5; TRBD1 is a possible D gene (5 bases). Germline V gene sequence: CDR1 SQVTM, CDR2 ANQGSEA. Trimming removed 7 bases from V and 5 bases from J, with 21 bases in between. The CDR3 is made up of 15 amino acids. The CDR3 sequence is CSATGIGGYDQPQHF. In DNA form, the CDR3 reads TGCAGCGCCACCGGAATCGGGGGTTATGATCAGCCCCAGCATTTT.

This clonotype has at least ten counts. J is TRBJ2-5 and V is TRBV29-1, with D perhaps matching TRBD1 or TRBD2 (6 bases each). CDR1 SQVTM and CDR2 ANQGSEA come from the germline V gene. V shed 6 bases and J shed 5 bases, with 19 bases lying between them. The CDR3 totals 14 residues. CDR3 coding DNA: TGCAGCGTGCCCCGGGGGAGCCAGGGGGAGACCCAGTACTTC. This translates into CSVPRGSQGETQYF.

In its sample, this clonotype was seen a few times. V usage is TRBV6-5 and J usage is TRBJ2-7; TRBD1 agrees at 7 bases. Germline assignment: CDR1 MNHEY and CDR2 SVGAGI. The J segment lost 0 bases and the V segment lost 7 bases, leaving 3 bases of the junction unmatched. This CDR3 is 13 amino acids long. The CDR3 reads CASMGQSSYEQYF. CDR3 bases: TGTGCCAGCATGGGACAGAGCTCCTACGAGCAGTACTTC.

There are many counts of this clonotype. The chain combines TRBV5-1 with TRBJ1-4; TRBD1 agrees at 9 bases. The CDR3 sequence is 14 residues long. V was clipped by 4 bases and J by 8 bases; unmatched bases: 6. Germline V gene data show CDR1 as SGHRS and CDR2 as YFSETQ. The CDR3 loop is CASSQGQGREKLFF. In DNA form, the CDR3 reads TGCGCCAGCAGCCAGGGACAGGGTAGGGAAAAACTGTTTTTT.

This clonotype was picked up a small number of times. The V gene is TRBV5-1, the J gene TRBJ1-3; D is perhaps TRBD1 (5 bases). The CDR3 is 16 amino acids. Trimming took off 4 bases at V and 0 bases at J, with 14 bases between the two ends. The germline V gene encodes CDR1 SGHRS and CDR2 YFSETQ. The CDR3 sequence: CASSQGRTFSGNTIYF. CDR3 in DNA: TGCGCCAGCAGCCAAGGCAGGACATTCTCTGGAAACACCATATATTTT. Full variable domain (remainder filled in from reference TRBV5-1 and TRBJ1-3): KAGVTQTPRYLIKTRGQQVTLSCSPISGHRSVSWYQQTPGQGLQFLFEYFSETQRNKGNFPGRFSGRQFSNSRSEMNVSTLELGDSALYLCASSQGRTFSGNTIYFGEGSWLTVV.

This clonotype was seen just once. The chain recombines TRBV6-1 with TRBJ1-1, with 7 bases matching TRBD1. The CDR3 runs 15 residues. Unmatched junction bases numbered 9, after V lost 3 bases and J lost 5 bases. CDR1 and CDR2 (germline): MNHNS, SASEGT. CDR3 nucleotides: TGTGCCAGCAGTGAGACCCACAGGGGAGAAACTGAAGCTTTCTTT. Amino acid sequence: CASSETHRGETEAFF.

This clonotype was observed many times. V is TRBV14 and J is TRBJ2-3; D might be TRBD2 (6 bases). The CDR3 has 16 residues. Germline CDR1 SGHDN, CDR2 FVKESK. V was clipped by 0 bases and J by 3 bases, with 13 bases between them. This CDR3 is CASSQDKAGLTDTQYF. CDR3 nucleotide sequence: TGTGCCAGCAGCCAAGACAAGGCGGGACTGACAGATACGCAGTATTTT. Based on the CDR3 plus reference TRBV14 and TRBJ2-3, the full variable domain is EAGVTQFPSHSVIEKGQTVTLRCDPISGHDNLYWYRRVMGKEIKFLLHFVKESKQDESGMPNNRFLAERTGGTYSTLKVQPAELEDSGVYFCASSQDKAGLTDTQYFGPGTRLTVL.

Here the CDR3 reads CASSLGLAPTYEQYF. The CDR3 region has the DNA TGCGCCAGCAGCTTGGGACTAGCGCCGACCTACGAGCAGTACTTC. This chain connects TRBV5-1 to TRBJ2-7; 8 nucleotides align to TRBD2. Per the germline V gene, CDR1 is SGHRS and CDR2 is YFSETQ. The CDR3 length is 15 residues. The trim removed 0 bases at V and 2 bases at J, leaving 4 bases unmatched.

The rearrangement uses TRBV12-3 or TRBV12-4 and TRBJ2-3; 11 bases match TRBD2. V dropped 4 bases and J dropped 4; count of bases not matched to a gene: 10. CDR3 size: 17 residues. CDR3 nucleotides: TGTGCCAGCAGTTCCCCCAAACTAGCGGGGGCATCAGATACGCAGTATTTT. Protein sequence: CASSSPKLAGASDTQYF.

The sample holds a few counts of this clonotype. The chain couples TRBV6-5 to TRBJ2-7; tentatively, D is TRBD2 (6 bases). Germline V gene sequence: CDR1 MNHEY, CDR2 SVGAGI. The CDR3 contains 13 residues. The V and J ends lost 8 bases and 6 bases respectively, with 17 bases between them. The CDR3 DNA reads TGTGCCAGCCGACCGCATGGGGGGAGCGAGCAGTACTTC. Translation gives CASRPHGGSEQYF.

The gene calls are TRBV2 and TRBJ2-5; D unclear. V was trimmed by 7 bases and J by 5 bases, leaving 11 bases between them. This CDR3 is 12 amino acids long. Per germline, CDR1 SNHLY and CDR2 FYNNEI. Here the CDR3 DNA reads TGTGCCAGCACATTACTCTCGGAGACCCAGTACTTC. Protein sequence: CASTLLSETQYF.

This clonotype showed up many times. The chain uses TRBV12-5 and TRBJ1-1; TRBD1 matches 7 bases. The CDR3 contains 14 residues. CDR1 is LGHNT, CDR2 FRNRAP, per germline. J gave up 2 bases and V 6 bases, and 6 bases lay outside the gene matches. The chain's CDR3 is CASGLGQINTEAFF. The CDR3 region has the DNA TGTGCTAGTGGCCTGGGACAGATAAACACTGAAGCTTTCTTT. Looking up the rest from reference TRBV12-5 and TRBJ1-1 gives the full variable domain: DARVTQTPRHKVTEMGQEVTMRCQPILGHNTVFWYRQTMMQGLELLAYFRNRAPLDDSGMPKDRFSAEMPDATLATLKIQPSEPRDSAVYFCASGLGQINTEAFFGQGTRLTVV.

This clonotype was seen ten or more times. The rearrangement uses TRBV7-3 and TRBJ1-1; the D is unclear. V lost 3 bases and J lost 1, with 9 bases in between. CDR3 length equals 14 residues. Germline CDR1 is SGHTA and CDR2 is FQGTGA. The CDR3 sequence is CASSLGSSNTEAFF. The CDR3 coding sequence is TGTGCCAGCAGCTTGGGCAGTTCGAACACTGAAGCTTTCTTT.

This clonotype was detected a few times. This chain uses TRBV30 with TRBJ1-1; no firm D call. CDR3 length: 11 amino acids. The germline V gene encodes CDR1 GTSNPN and CDR2 SVGIG (reference sequence). Trimming removed 0 bases from V and 7 bases from J, with 6 bases in between. This CDR3 reads CAWSVLGEAFF. CDR3 nucleotides: TGTGCCTGGAGTGTACTTGGTGAAGCTTTCTTT.

The chain couples TRBV4-1 to TRBJ1-6; tentative D call: TRBD1 (5 bases). The V gene's germline CDR1 is MGHRA and CDR2 YSYEKL. This CDR3 contains 14 residues. Trimming stripped 2 bases from V and 7 bases from J, with 9 bases between. The CDR3 spells CASSQWDENSPLHF. The CDR3 DNA reads TGCGCCAGCAGCCAATGGGACGAGAATTCACCCCTCCACTTT.

This clonotype has at least ten counts. This sequence joins TRBV12-3 or TRBV12-4 and TRBJ1-1, with D hard to call. Trimming shortened V by 5 bases and J by 4 bases, and 5 bases separated the two germline ends. The CDR3 contains 11 residues. The CDR3 nucleotides are TGTGCCAGCAGTGGCCTCACTGAAGCTTTCTTT. Protein product: CASSGLTEAFF.

This clonotype was seen a handful of times. The chain recombines TRBV6-1 with TRBJ1-2; TRBD1 matches 7 bases. Germline V gene lookup returns CDR1 MNHNS and CDR2 SASEGT. This CDR3 has 16 residues. The V and J ends lost 4 bases and 0 bases, in that order; junction bases with no gene match: 8. The CDR3 sequence is CASSAQGGPANYGYTF. Written as DNA, the CDR3 is TGTGCCAGCAGTGCTCAGGGGGGGCCAGCTAACTATGGCTACACCTTC.

This clonotype was recorded a few times. V is TRBV7-2 and J is TRBJ1-2; D is undetermined. The CDR3 runs 14 residues. CDR1 is SGHTA, CDR2 FQGNSA, per germline. Trimming cost V 1 base and J 0 bases, with 6 bases left between them. CDR3 protein: CASSLVSSNYGYTF. The CDR3 nucleotides are TGTGCCAGCAGCTTAGTCAGTTCTAACTATGGCTACACCTTC.

This clonotype was detected ten times or more. J is TRBJ1-1 and V is TRBV5-6; D gene ambiguous. The CDR3 runs 12 residues. V was pared by 4 bases and J by 5 bases, with 9 bases between. The V gene's germline CDR1 is SGHDT and CDR2 YYEEEE. Written as DNA, the CDR3 is TGTGCCAGCAGCCTGGTTCAGACTGAAGCTTTCTTT. Amino acid sequence: CASSLVQTEAFF.

This clonotype was recorded at least ten times. V is TRBV29-1 and J is TRBJ2-3; 8 bases agree with TRBD2. J gave up 5 bases and V 5 bases, and 6 bases lay outside the gene matches. The germline CDR1 and CDR2 sequences are SQVTM and ANQGSEA. The CDR3 runs 13 residues. The DNA of the CDR3 is TGCAGCGTTCCAGCGGGGGTGGTAGATACGCAGTATTTT. It translates to CSVPAGVVDTQYF.

This clonotype appeared many times. The chain links TRBV5-1 to TRBJ1-4; no definite D call. Germline V CDR1 and CDR2: SGHRS, YFSETQ. Trimming left V 2 bases short and J 5 bases short, with 10 bases between. This CDR3 is 14 amino acids long. The DNA for the CDR3 is TGCGCCAGCAGCTTTGGAGAGAAGAATGAAAAACTGTTTTTT. Protein: CASSFGEKNEKLFF.

This clonotype showed up many times. V and J are TRBV9 and TRBJ1-4; the match to TRBD1 covers 10 bases. Trimming removed 4 bases from V and 8 bases from J; junction bases left unmatched: 11. This CDR3 has 16 amino acids. Germline values: CDR1 SGDLS, CDR2 YYNGEE. The CDR3 protein is CASSTGTGVVGEKLFF. The CDR3 DNA sequence: TGTGCCAGCAGCACCGGGACAGGGGTGGTTGGAGAAAAACTGTTTTTT.

The chain combines TRBV20-1 with TRBJ2-7; D might be TRBD1 (6 bases). The V end lost 5 bases, the J end lost 1 base, and 18 bases lay between the germline ends. Germline V CDR1 and CDR2: DFQATT, SNEGSKA (reference sequence). This CDR3 has 15 residues. CDR3 protein: CSASTQWTASYEQYF. The DNA of the CDR3 is TGCAGTGCTTCCACCCAATGGACAGCTTCCTACGAGCAGTACTTC.

The sample holds many counts of this clonotype. The chain has TRBV24-1 and TRBJ2-1; 10 bases are shared with TRBD1. Germline CDR1 reads KGHDR; CDR2 reads SFDVKD. The CDR3 is 13 residues long. Trimming at V came to 9 bases and at J to 9 bases, leaving 7 bases not matched to a gene. The CDR3 reads CATSKTGGFEQFF. The CDR3 nucleotides are TGTGCCACCTCAAAGACAGGGGGCTTTGAGCAGTTCTTC.

The gene calls are TRBV19 and TRBJ1-5; D gene ambiguous. Germline CDR1 LNHDA, CDR2 SQIVND (reference sequence). The V and J ends lost 5 bases and 2 bases respectively, with 16 bases between them. The CDR3 is made up of 16 amino acids. This chain's CDR3 is CASSPNTVTGNQPQHF. Here the CDR3 DNA reads TGTGCCAGTAGTCCCAACACCGTAACGGGCAATCAGCCCCAGCATTTT.

The V call is TRBV29-1, the J call TRBJ1-1; D is ambiguous. This CDR3 is built from 10 residues. Germline V lookup: CDR1 SQVTM, CDR2 ANQGSEA. V was pared by 6 bases and J by 10 bases, with 12 bases between. The CDR3 DNA reads TGCAGCGTGGCCGAGGCCCGAGCTTTCTTT. Amino acids: CSVAEARAFF.

The rearrangement joins TRBV20-1 to TRBJ1-3; no reliable D call. CDR3 length: 15 residues. Germline CDR1 and CDR2: DFQATT and SNEGSKA (reference sequence). Deletions cut 0 bases from V and 0 bases from J, with 9 bases between. The DNA for the CDR3 is TGCAGTGCTAGAGATCAAGAGGTCTCTGGAAACACCATATATTTT. Protein: CSARDQEVSGNTIYF.